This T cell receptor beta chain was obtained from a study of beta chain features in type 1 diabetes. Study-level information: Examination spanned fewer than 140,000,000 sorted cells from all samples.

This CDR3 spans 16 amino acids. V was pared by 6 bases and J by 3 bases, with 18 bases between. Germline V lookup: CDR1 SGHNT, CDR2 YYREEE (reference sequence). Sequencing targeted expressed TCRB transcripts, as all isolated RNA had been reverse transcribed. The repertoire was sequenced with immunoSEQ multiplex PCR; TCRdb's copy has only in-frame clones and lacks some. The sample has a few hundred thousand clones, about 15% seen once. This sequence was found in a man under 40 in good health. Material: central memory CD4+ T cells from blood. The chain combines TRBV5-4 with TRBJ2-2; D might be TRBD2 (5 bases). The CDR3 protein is CASTLGSLAHTGELFF. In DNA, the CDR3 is TGTGCCAGCACTCTTGGGAGTCTAGCACACACCGGGGAGCTGTTTTTT.